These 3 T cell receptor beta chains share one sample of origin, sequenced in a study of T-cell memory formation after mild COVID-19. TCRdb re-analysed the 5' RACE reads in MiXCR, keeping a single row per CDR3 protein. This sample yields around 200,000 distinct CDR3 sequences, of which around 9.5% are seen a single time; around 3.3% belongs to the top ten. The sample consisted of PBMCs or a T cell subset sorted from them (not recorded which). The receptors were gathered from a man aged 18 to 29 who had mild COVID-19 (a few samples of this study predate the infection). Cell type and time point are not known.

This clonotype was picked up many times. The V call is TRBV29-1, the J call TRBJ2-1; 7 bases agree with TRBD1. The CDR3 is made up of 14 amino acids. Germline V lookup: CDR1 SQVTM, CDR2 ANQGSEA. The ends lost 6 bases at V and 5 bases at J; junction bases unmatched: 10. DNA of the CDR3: TGCAGCGTCGCCCGACAGGGTCAACACAATGAGCAGTTCTTC. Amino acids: CSVARQGQHNEQFF.

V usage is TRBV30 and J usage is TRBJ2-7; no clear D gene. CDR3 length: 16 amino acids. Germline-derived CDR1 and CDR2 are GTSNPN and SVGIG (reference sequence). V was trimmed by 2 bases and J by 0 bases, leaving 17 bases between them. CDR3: CAWSIIRQPSSYEQYF. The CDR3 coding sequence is TGTGCCTGGAGTATAATCCGGCAACCCAGCTCCTACGAGCAGTACTTC.

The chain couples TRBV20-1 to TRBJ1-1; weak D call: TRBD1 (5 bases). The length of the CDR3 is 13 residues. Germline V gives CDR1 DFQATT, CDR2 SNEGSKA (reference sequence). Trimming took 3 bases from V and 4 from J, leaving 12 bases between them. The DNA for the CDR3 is TGCAGTGCTAGTGGCCGGGGGAGCACTGAAGCTTTCTTT. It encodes CSASGRGSTEAFF.